This is a list of T cell receptor beta chains from one sample in a study of blood T cell repertoires in COVID-19. Method: immunoSEQ multiplex PCR; TCRdb's copy keeps in-frame clones and lacks some. The sample carries 380,000 or so clones, approximately 87% recorded once. The source material was PBMCs or T cells enriched from blood (not recorded which). The receptors derive from a woman aged 25 to 39 with acute COVID-19. Each CDR3 is given without its conserved first and last residue. Each record gives: V gene, D gene, CDR3 protein. D genes are given only for firm matches.

>TRBV5-1|.
ASSSRLQGTEAF
>TRBV6-2/TRBV6-3|TRBD1
ASSYDGTGGPY
>TRBV21-1|.
ASSCRDNRGGETQY
>TRBV4-1|TRBD1
ASSLRGQSTGIDEQF
>TRBV2|TRBD1
ASSARQGVYEQY
>TRBV18|.
ASTSGKMNTEAF
>TRBV6-2/TRBV6-3|TRBD2
ASSYQGLGQDEQY
>TRBV7-2|.
ASSLGPGLGGNTIY
>TRBV7-2|.
ASSYAGETQY
>TRBV3-1/TRBV3-2|TRBD2
ASSQETSSSGGWNEQF
>TRBV6-5|.
ASSYLRAEETQY
>TRBV19|.
ASSLWGPGNTIY
>TRBV7-9|TRBD1
ASSLRQGPGNTIY
>TRBV29-1|.
SVAAGPLGYT
>TRBV6-5|TRBD1
ASSSRQGTGYT
>TRBV4-1|TRBD1
ASSHIQGPDPDTQY
>TRBV7-9|.
ASRPGRTGNTIY
>TRBV25-1|.
ASSGTDAYNSPLH
>TRBV19|.
ASSMGTLWNTEAF